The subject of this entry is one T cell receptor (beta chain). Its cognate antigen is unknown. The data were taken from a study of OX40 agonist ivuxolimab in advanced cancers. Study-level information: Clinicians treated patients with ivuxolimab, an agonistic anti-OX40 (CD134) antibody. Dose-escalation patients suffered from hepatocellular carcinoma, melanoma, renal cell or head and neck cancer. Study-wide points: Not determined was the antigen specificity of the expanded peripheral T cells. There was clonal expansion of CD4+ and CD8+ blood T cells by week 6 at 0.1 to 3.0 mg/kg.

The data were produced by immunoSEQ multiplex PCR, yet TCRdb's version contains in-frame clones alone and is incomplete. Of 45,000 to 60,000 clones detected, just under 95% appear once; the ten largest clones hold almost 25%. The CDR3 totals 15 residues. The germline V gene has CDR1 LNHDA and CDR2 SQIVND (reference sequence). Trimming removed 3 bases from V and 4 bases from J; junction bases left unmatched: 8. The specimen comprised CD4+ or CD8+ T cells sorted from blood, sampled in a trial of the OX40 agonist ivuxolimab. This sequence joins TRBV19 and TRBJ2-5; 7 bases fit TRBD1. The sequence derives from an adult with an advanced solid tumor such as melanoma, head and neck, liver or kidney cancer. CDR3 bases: TGTGCCAGTAGTATCCAAGACAGGGAGCGAGAGACCCAGTACTTC. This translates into CASSIQDRERETQYF.